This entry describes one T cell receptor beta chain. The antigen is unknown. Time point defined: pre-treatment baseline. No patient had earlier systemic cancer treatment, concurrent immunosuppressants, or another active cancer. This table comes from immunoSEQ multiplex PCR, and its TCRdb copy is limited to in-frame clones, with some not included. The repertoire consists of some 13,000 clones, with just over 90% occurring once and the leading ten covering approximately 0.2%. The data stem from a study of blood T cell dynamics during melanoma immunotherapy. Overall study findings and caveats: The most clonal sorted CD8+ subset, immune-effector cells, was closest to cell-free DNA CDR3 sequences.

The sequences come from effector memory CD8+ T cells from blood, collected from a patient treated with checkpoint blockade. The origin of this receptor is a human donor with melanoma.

The CDR3 protein is CASSQEGPGELFF. The CDR3 DNA reads as TGCGCCAGCAGCCAAGAGGGGCCCGGGGAGCTGTTTTTT. J is TRBJ2-2 and V is TRBV4-1, with TRBD1 as a possible D gene (5 bases). CDR3 size: 13 residues. Germline CDR1 and CDR2: MGHRA and YSYEKL. V was cut by 0 bases and J by 6 bases, with 5 bases left in between.